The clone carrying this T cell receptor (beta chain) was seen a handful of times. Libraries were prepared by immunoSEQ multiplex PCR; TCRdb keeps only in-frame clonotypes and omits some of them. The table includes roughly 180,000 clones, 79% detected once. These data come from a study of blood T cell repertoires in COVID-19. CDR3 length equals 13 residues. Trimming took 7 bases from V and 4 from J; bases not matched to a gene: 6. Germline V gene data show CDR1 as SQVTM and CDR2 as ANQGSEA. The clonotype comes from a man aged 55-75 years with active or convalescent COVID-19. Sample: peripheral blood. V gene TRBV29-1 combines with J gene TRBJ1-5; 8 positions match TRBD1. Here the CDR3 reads CSARTGKNQPQHF. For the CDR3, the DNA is TGCAGCGCCCGGACAGGGAAAAATCAGCCCCAGCATTTT.